This TCR beta chain was sequenced during a study of Tregs in tolerant kidney transplant recipients. The nonmyeloablative bone marrow transplants came from related graft donors, with transient mixed chimerism. Unstimulated Tregs (CD4+CD25+CD127-) and CD4+CD25- non-Tregs were sorted from PBMCs. Study results and limitations: Changing PCR primers prevented nucleotide comparison between some patients' samples.

The protocol was immunoSEQ multiplex PCR, while the TCRdb copy is restricted to in-frame clones and leaves out a portion. Here the sample table reports about 23,000 clones. Germline CDR1 reads SGHNT; CDR2 reads YENEEA. The V and J ends lost 3 bases and 6 bases, in that order; junction bases with no gene match: 6. This CDR3 spans 15 amino acids. Of note for this clone: Its specificity is not known. The CDR3 goes on 3 residues after the read ends, and that part is filled in from the germline J gene.

The chain has TRBV11-3 and TRBJ2-3; 10 bases fit TRBD2. The sample was CD4+ T cells from blood (PBMCs), taken 6 months after the transplant. The receptor's source is a human patient who received a combined kidney and bone marrow transplant. Some of the T cells might come from the graft donor. The CDR3: CASSFASGRGDTQYF. CDR3 DNA (partial): TGTGCCAGCAGCTTCGCTAGCGGGAGAGGTGATACG.